The 13 T cell receptor beta chains below come from one sample, sequenced in a study of cytomegalovirus exposure and HLA in healthy donors (dated by TCRdb to the late 2010s). Libraries were prepared through the immunoSEQ multiplex PCR assay. For the multiplex PCR, a mixture combining 60 forward primers for TCR Vbeta segments and 13 reverse primers for TCR Jbeta segments was used. Held by TCRdb, this immuneACCESS table contains in-frame sequences only and omits some clones. Under half of the omission traces to an unresolved V gene where checked; the cause of the rest is unknown. This sample gives tens of thousands of clones in total; 60% to 85% of them show up just once. The ten largest clones capture 5.3% of the sample. The sample comprised PBMCs. Receptors were obtained from a man between 25 and 39 years old in good health and CMV-seropositive.

This clone has only a few counts. The CDR3 is CASSWSSREKLFF. Here the CDR3 DNA reads TGTGCCAGCAGCTGGAGCTCTAGGGAAAAACTGTTTTTT. The chain has TRBV7-6 and TRBJ1-4; the D is unclear. The germline V and J ends were trimmed by 4 bases and 8 bases, with 11 bases remaining between them. CDR3 length: 13 residues. The germline CDR1 and CDR2 sequences are SGHVS and FNYEAQ.

J is TRBJ2-1 and V is TRBV29-1, with 9 positions matching TRBD1. The CDR3 totals 16 residues. CDR1 and CDR2 from the germline V gene are SQVTM and ANQGSEA. J lost 7 bases, V lost 1 base, and 11 bases had no gene match. The CDR3 region has the DNA TGCAGCGTTGAAGCAACCGGGACAGGGCCGATGAATGAGCAGTTCTTC. Its translation is CSVEATGTGPMNEQFF.

V is TRBV7-9 and J is TRBJ2-1; 13 bases agree with TRBD2. This CDR3 region has 15 residues. V was pared by 5 bases and J by 12 bases, with 10 bases of the junction left unmatched. CDR1 and CDR2 from the germline V gene are SEHNR and FQNEAQ (reference sequence). CDR3 nucleotides: TGTGCCAGCAGCCATACTAGCGGGAGGGCGGAGGGGCAGTTCTTC. Translating it yields CASSHTSGRAEGQFF. The entire variable domain, with the rest obtained from reference TRBV7-9 and TRBJ2-1, is as follows: DTGVSQNPRHKITKRGQNVTFRCDPISEHNRLYWYRQTLGQGPEFLTYFQNEAQLEKSRLLSDRFSAERPKGSFSTLEIQRTEQGDSAMYLCASSHTSGRAEGQFFGPGTRLTVL.

V and J are TRBV5-4 and TRBJ1-1; D is perhaps TRBD1 (5 bases). The CDR3 length is 12 residues. The germline V gene has CDR1 SGHNT and CDR2 YYREEE (reference sequence). Trimming removed 7 bases from V and 2 bases from J, with 9 bases in between. The CDR3 loop is CASGGSNTEAFF. The CDR3 region has the DNA TGTGCCAGCGGGGGGTCTAACACTGAAGCTTTCTTT.

The sample holds one count of this clone. In DNA form, the CDR3 reads TGTGCCTGGACCGGCGGCCCTACCGAGCAGTACTTC. Its protein product is CAWTGGPTEQYF. The chain links TRBV30 to TRBJ2-7; D remains unclear. The CDR3 sequence is 12 residues long. V was cut by 4 bases and J by 6 bases, with 13 bases left in between. The germline CDR1 and CDR2 sequences are GTSNPN and SVGIG (reference sequence).

This chain joins TRBV5-1 and TRBJ2-5; D gene ambiguous. The germline V and J ends were trimmed by 0 bases and 5 bases, with 2 bases remaining between them. The CDR3 runs 11 residues. The germline gives CDR1 SGHRS, CDR2 YFSETQ. The CDR3: CASSLAETQYF. In DNA form, the CDR3 reads TGCGCCAGCAGCTTGGCGGAGACCCAGTACTTC.

CDR3 residues: CASSQLVGGRGGNTIYF. CDR3 bases: TGCGCCAGCAGCCAATTAGTCGGGGGGCGAGGAGGAAACACCATATATTTT. The chain recombines TRBV4-3 with TRBJ1-3, with a weak D call TRBD1 (6 bases). CDR3 length equals 17 residues. Per the germline V gene, CDR1 is LGHNA and CDR2 is YSLEER. Between the trimmed V and J ends, which lost 2 bases and 4 bases, there was a span of 18 bases.

The chain links TRBV19 to TRBJ1-1; weak D call: TRBD1 (5 bases). The CDR3 has 14 amino acids. Germline V gives CDR1 LNHDA, CDR2 SQIVND (reference sequence). Trimming left V 0 bases short and J 1 base short, with 6 bases between. CDR3 region: CASSIDGGNTEAFF. The CDR3 region has the DNA TGTGCCAGTAGTATAGACGGGGGGAACACTGAAGCTTTCTTT. Complete variable domain (other parts from reference TRBV19 and TRBJ1-1): DGGITQSPKYLFRKEGQNVTLSCEQNLNHDAMYWYRQDPGQGLRLIYYSQIVNDFQKGDIAEGYSVSREKKESFPLTVTSAQKNPTAFYLCASSIDGGNTEAFFGQGTRLTVV.

This chain connects TRBV5-6 to TRBJ2-1, with a possible D match to TRBD1 (6 bases). There are 14 residues in the CDR3. V gave up 4 bases and J gave up 2 bases, with 10 bases separating them. Germline CDR1 and CDR2: SGHDT and YYEEEE. CDR3 DNA: TGTGCCAGCAGCCAGGGGCAGACCTACAATGAGCAGTTCTTC. Amino acid sequence: CASSQGQTYNEQFF.

CDR3: CASSWTTGGGQPQHF. The CDR3 nucleotides read TGTGCCAGCAGCTGGACTACAGGGGGCGGTCAGCCCCAGCATTTT. V and J are TRBV5-4 and TRBJ1-5; 9 bases fit TRBD1. V was pared by 3 bases and J by 6 bases, with 7 bases of the junction left unmatched. Germline V gene lookup returns CDR1 SGHNT and CDR2 YYREEE (reference sequence). The CDR3 runs to 15 residues.

The CDR3 here is CAAGGDRGGELFF. As DNA, the CDR3 is TGTGCCGCCGGGGGGGACCGGGGCGGGGAGCTGTTTTTT. The chain has TRBV6-1 and TRBJ2-2, with TRBD2 matching 8 bases. The CDR3 length is 13 residues. Unmatched junction bases numbered 9, after V lost 11 bases and J lost 7 bases. Germline V gene data show CDR1 as MNHNS and CDR2 as SASEGT.

The chain is built from TRBV5-8 and TRBJ2-1, with TRBD1 matching 7 bases. The V segment lost 0 bases and the J segment 2 bases; nucleotides outside the gene matches: 2. Looked up from germline, CDR1 is SGHTS and CDR2 is YDEGEE. There are 15 residues in the CDR3. CDR3 coding DNA: TGTGCCAGCAGCTTGGAGGGGACAGCCTACAATGAGCAGTTCTTC. The encoded protein is CASSLEGTAYNEQFF. Using reference TRBV5-8 and TRBJ2-1 for the parts outside the CDR3, the full variable domain is EAGVTQSPTHLIKTRGQQATLRCSPISGHTSVYWYQQALGLGLQFLLWYDEGEERNRGNFPPRFSGRQFPNYSSELNVNALELEDSALYLCASSLEGTAYNEQFFGPGTRLTVL.

The V and J genes are TRBV30 and TRBJ1-4; 8 bases fit TRBD1. This CDR3 is 12 amino acids long. V lost 5 bases, J lost 7 bases, and 3 bases stayed unmatched. The germline CDR1 and CDR2 sequences are GTSNPN and SVGIG (reference sequence). In DNA, the CDR3 is TGTGCCTGGGACAGGGGTCGTGAAAAACTGTTTTTT. Its translation: CAWDRGREKLFF.